This entry lists 10 T cell receptor beta chains sequenced from one sample in a study of cytotoxic CD8 clonotypes in ibrutinib-treated CLL. The method was immunoSEQ multiplex PCR; TCRdb's version includes in-frame clones alone and lacks a portion of them. Of about 300,000 clones in the sample, 67% were seen once. The specimen comprised PBMCs, sampled after 36 months of ibrutinib treatment. The receptors here all came from a human donor with chronic lymphocytic leukemia.

The genes are TRBV18 and TRBJ1-5, with D maybe TRBD1 (5 bases). This CDR3 has 15 residues. The V end was cut by 5 bases, the J end by 7 bases, with 18 bases between. CDR1 is KGHSH, CDR2 LQKENI, per germline. The CDR3: CASSEGPGSGQPQHF. CDR3 nucleotides: TGTGCCAGCTCAGAGGGACCGGGATCGGGGCAGCCCCAGCATTTT. The variable domain in full, with the rest retrieved from reference TRBV18 and TRBJ1-5, is NAGVMQNPRHLVRRRGQEARLRCSPMKGHSHVYWYRQLPEEGLKFMVYLQKENIIDESGMPKERFSAEFPKEGPSILRIQQVVRGDSAAYFCASSEGPGSGQPQHFGDGTRLSIL.

The V gene is TRBV11-2, the J gene TRBJ1-2, with D unresolved. This CDR3 has 13 amino acids. V was shortened by 2 bases and J by 7 bases, with 11 bases between the two germline ends. Germline-derived CDR1 and CDR2 are SGHAT and FQNNGV. The CDR3 DNA reads TGTGCCAGCAGCTTAAATCCGGGCTCTGGCTACACCTTC. Its translation is CASSLNPGSGYTF.

This chain links TRBV18 with TRBJ1-2; no definite D call. Trimming pared 3 bases from V and 0 bases from J, leaving 11 bases between. The CDR3 loop spans 15 amino acids. Per the germline V gene, CDR1 is KGHSH and CDR2 is LQKENI. This chain's CDR3 is CASSPLPESNYGYTF. The CDR3 DNA sequence: TGTGCCAGCTCACCCCTCCCTGAGTCTAACTATGGCTACACCTTC.

The gene calls are TRBV9 and TRBJ1-5, with 7 nucleotides matching TRBD1. Trimming at V came to 3 bases and at J to 4 bases, leaving 4 bases not matched to a gene. The CDR3 is made up of 14 amino acids. Germline CDR1 reads SGDLS; CDR2 reads YYNGEE. This chain's CDR3 is CASSGGGGNQPQHF. The CDR3 nucleotides are TGTGCCAGCAGCGGAGGGGGCGGGAATCAGCCCCAGCATTTT.

The chain uses TRBV18 and TRBJ2-2; D gene uncertain. The CDR3 runs 18 residues. V was shortened by 2 bases and J by 4 bases, with 20 bases between the two germline ends. The V gene's germline CDR1 is KGHSH and CDR2 LQKENI. CDR3 protein: CASSPSNRLVVGTGELFF. As DNA, the CDR3 is TGTGCCAGCTCACCATCAAATCGCCTTGTGGTAGGCACCGGGGAGCTGTTTTTT.

The rearrangement joins TRBV9 to TRBJ2-3; 9 nucleotides agree with TRBD1. The trim removed 4 bases at V and 1 base at J, leaving 7 bases unmatched. Per germline, CDR1 SGDLS and CDR2 YYNGEE. The CDR3 covers 16 residues. The DNA of the CDR3 is TGTGCCAGCAGCTTCAGCCGGGACAGGGGCACAGATACGCAGTATTTT. This encodes CASSFSRDRGTDTQYF.

V usage is TRBV7-3 and J usage is TRBJ2-5; 10 bases match TRBD2. In germline, CDR1 is SGHTA, CDR2 FQGTGA. This CDR3 has 19 residues. V shed 5 bases and J 0 bases; nucleotides not matched to a gene: 15. In DNA form, the CDR3 reads TGTGCCAGCAGCCCAAGTCCCGGGACTAGCGCGGGGAACCAAGAGACCCAGTACTTC. Residues: CASSPSPGTSAGNQETQYF.

The CDR3: CAISVASAETQYF. For the CDR3, the DNA is TGTGCCATCAGTGTGGCTAGCGCAGAGACCCAGTACTTC. This chain joins TRBV10-3 and TRBJ2-5, with a weak D call TRBD2 (6 bases). CDR3 length equals 13 residues. The V gene lost 4 bases and the J gene lost 4 bases, with 10 bases spanning the gap. Germline V lookup: CDR1 ENHRY, CDR2 SYGVKD.

The chain couples TRBV5-1 to TRBJ1-2; no clear D gene. The V gene's germline CDR1 is SGHRS and CDR2 YFSETQ. This CDR3 has 14 residues. Between the trimmed V and J ends, which lost 4 bases and 3 bases, there was a span of 13 bases. The CDR3 protein is CASSVDGSDYGYTF. The CDR3, as DNA: TGCGCCAGCAGCGTGGACGGCTCCGACTATGGCTACACCTTC.

This clone was recorded a few times. The J gene is TRBJ1-2, the V gene TRBV9; no firm D call. Germline V gene sequence: CDR1 SGDLS, CDR2 YYNGEE. CDR3 length equals 18 residues. Deletions cut 4 bases from V and 4 bases from J, with 26 bases between. The CDR3 here is CASSPPTGKLGETYGYTF. The CDR3 nucleotides are TGTGCCAGCAGCCCTCCGACGGGGAAGTTGGGTGAAACCTATGGCTACACCTTC.